What follows describes a single TCR beta chain. These data come from a study of blood T cell repertoires in COVID-19. Study details: Sources were T cells, B-cell-depleted T cells, or PBMCs; the material itself was cDNA or gDNA.

The length of the CDR3 is 13 residues. V shed 7 bases, J shed 7 bases, and the junction held 5 bases outside the gene matches. Germline CDR1 and CDR2: SGHTA and FQGNSA. As originally analysed: Estimation of nucleated cell counts was performed using reference gene primer amplification. Data came from immunoSEQ multiplex PCR; TCRdb stores just in-frame clones and leaves some out. D and trimming come from the DNA, and the V and J calls and clone size come from that table. Among 110,000 to 150,000 clones, around 84% were seen once, and the ten largest hold 4.5% to 6%. The sequence derives from a woman aged 45-59 years with acute or convalescent COVID-19. Sequencing was carried out using peripheral blood. The chain recombines TRBV7-2 with TRBJ1-5; 9 bases map to TRBD1. In DNA, the CDR3 is TGTGCCAGCAACAGGGGGCTGGGACAGCCCCAGCATTTT. Translated, it gives CASNRGLGQPQHF.